The 21 T cell receptor beta chains presented below share a single source sample, sequenced in a study of naive and memory T cell subsets. Reverse transcription of blood and skin TCR RNA was primed at alpha and beta constant regions. From the UMI-ligation and nested PCR reads, TCRdb called clonotypes with MiXCR, one entry per CDR3 protein. The sample contains over 15,000 distinct CDR3 sequences, 9.5% of which appear only once. Noted treatment: skin biopsy from PPD injection site in Mantoux-positive individual. Unsorted total RNA, roughly 1 to 1,100 ng, was DNase treated before reverse transcription. The sequencing used skin, collected from a tuberculin skin test site. These receptor sequences come from an adult in good health.

Only a few counts were recorded for this clonotype. This rearrangement joins TRBV5-1 to TRBJ1-1; no definite D call. The CDR3 spans 16 residues. V was trimmed by 1 base and J by 0 bases, leaving 13 bases between them. Germline CDR1 and CDR2: SGHRS and YFSETQ. CDR3 bases: TGCGCCAGCAGCTTGTCGGCGGGGAGGATGAACACTGAAGCTTTCTTT. It specifies CASSLSAGRMNTEAFF.

The table lists this clonotype with many counts. The chain carries TRBV6-5 and TRBJ1-2; D unclear. Germline CDR1 MNHEY, CDR2 SVGAGI. Trimming took off 0 bases at V and 0 bases at J, with 11 bases between the two ends. CDR3 length: 16 residues. CDR3 nucleotides: TGTGCCAGCAGTTACTCTTTAGAAGGTTCTAACTATGGCTACACCTTC. Its protein is CASSYSLEGSNYGYTF.

The DNA for the CDR3 is TGTGCCAGCAGCGGACAGGGGCTTCTAAATGAAAAACTGTTTTTT. The encoded protein is CASSGQGLLNEKLFF. This chain uses TRBV11-2 with TRBJ1-4; TRBD1 matches 9 bases. There are 15 residues in the CDR3. CDR1 and CDR2 (germline): SGHAT, FQNNGV. V lost 5 bases, J lost 5 bases, and 6 bases stayed unmatched. The full variable domain, completed using reference TRBV11-2 and TRBJ1-4, is EAGVAQSPRYKIIEKRQSVAFWCNPISGHATLYWYQQILGQGPKLLIQFQNNGVVDDSQLPKDRFSAERLKGVDSTLKIQPAKLEDSAVYLCASSGQGLLNEKLFFGSGTQLSVL.

This clonotype was detected many times. The rearrangement links TRBV7-9 to TRBJ2-5; D not certain. Germline CDR1 and CDR2: SEHNR and FQNEAQ (reference sequence). With 8 bases removed from V and 2 bases from J, the gap between germline ends came to 12 bases. This CDR3 has 13 residues. CDR3 DNA: TGTGCCAGCGAGCCAGGTCGACAAGAGACCCAGTACTTC. It yields the protein CASEPGRQETQYF.

DNA of the CDR3: TGCAGTGCTAGAGATCAGGGACCGCTCTCTGGAAACACCATATATTTT. As protein: CSARDQGPLSGNTIYF. V usage is TRBV20-1 and J usage is TRBJ1-3; weak D call: TRBD1 (5 bases). Germline loops: CDR1 DFQATT, CDR2 SNEGSKA (reference sequence). The germline V and J ends were trimmed by 0 bases and 0 bases, with 12 bases remaining between them. This CDR3 is 16 amino acids long.

This clonotype has a count of ten or more. This rearrangement joins TRBV24-1 to TRBJ2-1; 8 bases are shared with TRBD1. Germline-derived CDR1 and CDR2 are KGHDR and SFDVKD. The CDR3 is 16 amino acids. The V and J ends lost 3 bases and 2 bases, in that order; junction bases with no gene match: 5. Written as DNA, the CDR3 is TGTGCCACCAGTGATCCCACGGGACAGGCCTACAATGAGCAGTTCTTC. Translation gives CATSDPTGQAYNEQFF.

This clonotype was picked up many times. DNA for the CDR3: TGTGCCAGCAGGGGACAGAACTACGAGCAGTACTTC. Residues: CASRGQNYEQYF. This sequence joins TRBV6-5 and TRBJ2-7, with TRBD1 matching 7 bases. This CDR3 spans 12 amino acids. V was clipped by 6 bases and J by 3 bases; unmatched bases: 2. Germline V gene data show CDR1 as MNHEY and CDR2 as SVGAGI.

The chain combines TRBV11-2 with TRBJ1-2; the D gene is possibly TRBD1 (6 bases). V lost 7 bases to trimming and J lost 1 base, with 19 bases between them. The CDR3 extends over 16 amino acids. The germline V gene has CDR1 SGHAT and CDR2 FQNNGV. The CDR3 region is CASTNLGTKRNYGYTF. The CDR3 DNA sequence: TGTGCCAGCACCAACCTTGGGACAAAACGTAACTATGGCTACACCTTC.

V gene TRBV7-3 combines with J gene TRBJ2-7; no firm D call. CDR1 and CDR2 (germline): SGHTA, FQGTGA. The CDR3 has 14 residues. V shed 5 bases and J shed 0 bases, with 11 bases lying between them. The CDR3: CASSPSPSSYEQYF. In nucleotides, the CDR3 is TGTGCCAGCAGCCCCTCCCCGTCCTCCTACGAGCAGTACTTC.

This clonotype showed up many times. V usage is TRBV24-1 and J usage is TRBJ2-3, with TRBD2 matching 7 bases. The CDR3 consists of 16 residues. Germline CDR1 and CDR2: KGHDR and SFDVKD. Trimming cost V 3 bases and J 5 bases; bases outside gene matches: 10. For the CDR3, the DNA is TGTGCCACCAGTGATGGCGCGGCGGGAGAGGGAGATACGCAGTATTTT. Encoded protein: CATSDGAAGEGDTQYF.

The table lists this clonotype with a few counts. The V gene is TRBV4-1, the J gene TRBJ2-5, with TRBD2 matching over 9 bases. The CDR3 loop spans 17 amino acids. Germline V gene sequence: CDR1 MGHRA, CDR2 YSYEKL. With V trimmed by 2 bases and J by 2 bases, 9 bases remained unmatched. CDR3 residues: CASSQSAGAGGQETQYF. The CDR3 DNA follows: TGCGCCAGCAGCCAATCCGCCGGAGCGGGGGGTCAAGAGACCCAGTACTTC.

V gene TRBV7-6 combines with J gene TRBJ1-3; D gene uncertain. This CDR3 region has 13 residues. The germline V gene has CDR1 SGHVS and CDR2 FNYEAQ. Trimming shortened V by 10 bases and J by 3 bases, and 13 bases separated the two germline ends. The CDR3 region has the DNA TGTGCCACCAGTCCACTGGGTGGAAACACCATATATTTT. Its translation is CATSPLGGNTIYF. Together with reference TRBV7-6 and TRBJ1-3, the CDR3 gives the full variable domain: GAGVSQSPRYKVTKRGQDVALRCDPISGHVSLYWYRQALGQGPEFLTYFNYEAQQDKSGLPNDRFSAERPEGSISTLTIQRTEQRDSAMYRCATSPLGGNTIYFGEGSWLTVV.

In its sample, this clonotype was seen many times. The chain combines TRBV12-5 with TRBJ1-1, with unresolved D. The CDR3 is 14 residues long. V lost 5 bases, J lost 3 bases, and 13 bases lay in between. Germline V gene lookup returns CDR1 LGHNT and CDR2 FRNRAP. The CDR3 reads CASGQGRVYTEAFF. Written as DNA, the CDR3 is TGTGCTAGTGGTCAAGGACGGGTCTACACTGAAGCTTTCTTT.

The chain uses TRBV5-5 and TRBJ2-1; D unclear. The length of the CDR3 is 14 residues. V dropped 0 bases and J dropped 8 bases, with 12 bases sitting between them. The germline V gene encodes CDR1 SGHKS and CDR2 YYEKEE (reference sequence). The CDR3 sequence: CASSLGLIGYEQFF. CDR3 DNA sequence: TGTGCCAGCAGCTTGGGCCTAATCGGATATGAGCAGTTCTTC. Full variable domain (remainder filled in from reference TRBV5-5 and TRBJ2-1): DAGVTQSPTHLIKTRGQQVTLRCSPISGHKSVSWYQQVLGQGPQFIFQYYEKEERGRGNFPDRFSARQFPNYSSELNVNALLLGDSALYLCASSLGLIGYEQFFGPGTRLTVL.

This clonotype was seen only a few times. This rearrangement joins TRBV6-5 to TRBJ2-7; a weak D match, TRBD1 (6 bases). Germline V gives CDR1 MNHEY, CDR2 SVGAGI. There are 16 residues in the CDR3. Trimming left V 0 bases short and J 3 bases short, with 15 bases between. The CDR3 spells CASSYSRQGIRYEQYF. CDR3 DNA: TGTGCCAGCAGTTACTCGAGGCAGGGGATTCGCTACGAGCAGTACTTC.

This clonotype was seen only a few times. The chain joins TRBV4-3 to TRBJ1-2; TRBD1 matches 9 bases. The CDR3 is made up of 15 amino acids. V was pared by 3 bases and J by 5 bases, with 7 bases of the junction left unmatched. The germline V gene has CDR1 LGHNA and CDR2 YSLEER. The CDR3 DNA reads as TGCGCCAGCAGCCATCCGAAGACAGGGGGGTATGGCTACACCTTC. As protein: CASSHPKTGGYGYTF.

V and J are TRBV7-2 and TRBJ1-4; 12 bases line up with TRBD1. V gave up 0 bases and J gave up 12 bases; unmatched junction bases: 5. There are 15 residues in the CDR3. Germline V lookup: CDR1 SGHTA, CDR2 FQGNSA. The CDR3 bases are TGTGCCAGCAGCTTAGCCGGGACAGGGGGCGAAGAACTGTTTTTT. Translated: CASSLAGTGGEELFF.

The chain combines TRBV7-6 with TRBJ2-5; 7 positions agree with TRBD1. CDR1 SGHVS and CDR2 FNYEAQ come from the germline V gene. The trim removed 1 base at V and 7 bases at J, leaving 9 bases unmatched. The CDR3 spans 15 residues. As DNA, the CDR3 is TGTGCCAGCAGCTTAGAGGGGGCTAGAGGTGGGACCCAGTACTTC. Amino acid sequence: CASSLEGARGGTQYF. Filled out from reference TRBV7-6 and TRBJ2-5, the complete variable domain reads GAGVSQSPRYKVTKRGQDVALRCDPISGHVSLYWYRQALGQGPEFLTYFNYEAQQDKSGLPNDRFSAERPEGSISTLTIQRTEQRDSAMYRCASSLEGARGGTQYFGPGTRLLVL.

The genes are TRBV4-3 and TRBJ2-1; 10 bases match TRBD1. The V segment lost 4 bases and the J segment 6 bases; nucleotides outside the gene matches: 3. Germline lookup yields CDR1 LGHNA and CDR2 YSLEER. The CDR3 spans 14 residues. The CDR3 DNA reads TGCGCCAGCAGCCTCCGGACAGGGGGCAATGAGCAGTTCTTC. Residues: CASSLRTGGNEQFF.

This clonotype came up many times. The chain combines TRBV7-2 with TRBJ2-1; 12 bases are shared with TRBD2. The CDR3 runs to 16 residues. J gave up 6 bases and V 1 base, and 4 bases lay outside the gene matches. Germline V gives CDR1 SGHTA, CDR2 FQGNSA. The CDR3 here is CASSLELAGGGNEQFF. The CDR3 DNA follows: TGTGCCAGCAGCTTAGAGCTAGCGGGGGGGGGCAATGAGCAGTTCTTC.

Many counts were recorded for this clonotype. The CDR3, as DNA: TGTGCCAGCAGCTTAGGCAGCGGGGGGGCCTCCTACAATGAGCAGTTCTTC. It codes for CASSLGSGGASYNEQFF. The chain employs TRBV7-2 and TRBJ2-1, with 10 bases that match TRBD2. The junction had 3 bases not matched to a gene; V was cut back by 1 base and J by 0 bases. This CDR3 contains 17 residues. CDR1 and CDR2 (germline): SGHTA, FQGNSA.